This entry describes one TCR beta chain. Its antigen is unidentified. The CDR3 extends over 15 amino acids. V was clipped by 3 bases and J by 1 base, with 11 bases between them. Germline values: CDR1 SGHRS, CDR2 YFSETQ. This sample is drawn from a study of beta chain features in type 1 diabetes. Overall study findings and caveats: Across all four CD4+ subsets, people with type 1 diabetes showed modestly shorter TCRB CDR3s.

The sequenced template was cDNA made from the entire isolated RNA. Repertoires were generated with immunoSEQ multiplex PCR, while TCRdb's copy carries only in-frame clones and drops some. The sample lists roughly 160,000 clones, 6.5% to 10% occurring once. The chain is built from TRBV5-1 and TRBJ1-5, with a tentative D call TRBD1 (6 bases). This TCR came from a young woman with type 1 diabetes. The material sequenced was central memory CD4+ T cells from blood. The CDR3: CASSWLGASNQPQHF. Written as DNA, the CDR3 is TGCGCCAGCAGCTGGCTGGGGGCGAGCAATCAGCCCCAGCATTTT.